The sequence of this T cell receptor beta chain was determined in a study of shared clonotypes between healthy human individuals. Measured with immunoSEQ multiplex PCR; TCRdb has only the in-frame clones, and not every one. The table shows roughly 2.5 million clones, with roughly nine tenths occurring only once. This CDR3 spans 13 amino acids. Germline lookup yields CDR1 WNHNN and CDR2 SYGVQD (reference sequence). With 2 bases removed from V and 5 bases from J, the gap between germline ends came to 8 bases. Overall study results and limits: Naive subsets generally exceeded memory subsets in estimated richness. Roughly 5.3% of naive CD4 clonotypes were common to several donors.

Turning to this clone: Its matching antigen is unknown.

Sequencing used naive CD4+ T cells sorted from blood. Regarding subset: CD45RA+ positively selected. V is TRBV10-1 and J is TRBJ2-3; D might be TRBD2 (5 bases). The TCR was taken from a man in his late teens or twenties in good health. CDR3 nucleotide sequence: TGCGCCAGCAGTGAGACGGGGTTAGATACGCAGTATTTT. Amino acids: CASSETGLDTQYF.